The TCR beta chain described here comes from a study of blood T cells in healthy people across ages. Study-level results: Roughly linearly, TCR beta diversity per million T cells fell as age increased. Higher diversity and more naive CD4+ cells were features of long-lived donors, compared to aged donors.

Together with a sample-barcoded 5' primer, a J-beta primer mix was included in a second PCR lasting roughly 6 to 12 cycles. Every single cDNA molecule received a tag from a template-switch adaptor with 12 random nucleotides. MiXCR was run by TCRdb on the 5' RACE reads, yielding one entry per CDR3 protein. The sample includes fewer than 900,000 distinct CDR3 sequences, about 42% of them seen just once. About this clonotype itself: The antigen is not known.

The CDR3 is 14 amino acids. Trimming at V came to 8 bases and at J to 1 base, leaving 3 bases not matched to a gene. Germline V gene data show CDR1 as DFQATT and CDR2 as SNEGSKA (reference sequence). The authors extracted at least 6 micrograms of total RNA per sample. The rearrangement uses TRBV20-1 and TRBJ2-1; 12 bases are shared with TRBD2. This clonotype was sampled from a woman aged 55-70 years in good health. Sequencing was performed on blood. Here the CDR3 DNA reads TGCAGTCCGACTAGCGGGGGATCCTACAATGAGCAGTTCTTC. It codes for CSPTSGGSYNEQFF.